This T cell receptor beta chain appears in the sequencing data of a study of blood T cell repertoires in COVID-19. About the study: The analysed material was cDNA or gDNA that came from T cells, B-cell-depleted T cells, or PBMCs.

The CDR3 extends over 21 amino acids. Method: immunoSEQ multiplex PCR; TCRdb's copy keeps in-frame clones and lacks some. The table lists around 130,000 clones, approximately 88% of them singletons, with approximately 2% in the top ten. The TCR was taken from a man aged 65 to 85 with active COVID-19. Specimen: peripheral blood. The rearrangement joins TRBV12-2 to TRBJ2-4; TRBD2, the table's D call, was not compared with the DNA. TRBV12-2 is assigned pseudogene status. CDR3 residues: CASRLAGYFSGRPLAKNIQYF. CDR3 nucleotides: TGTGCAAGTCGCTTAGCGGGATACTTTAGCGGGAGGCCCTTAGCCAAAAACATTCAGTACTTC.